This T cell receptor (beta chain) is from a study of blood T cells in healthy people across ages. Together with a sample-barcoded 5' primer, a J-beta primer mix was included in a second PCR lasting roughly 7 to 11 cycles. All cDNA molecules were each tagged by a template-switch adaptor with 12 random nucleotides. TCRdb re-called the 5' RACE reads through MiXCR, storing one row per CDR3 protein. The sample yields roughly 720,000 distinct CDR3 sequences, roughly 50% seen once. Sequenced input: blood. This receptor was taken from a man of 80 years or more in good health.

CDR3: CAISSGGPETQYF. The CDR3, as DNA: TGTGCCATCAGTTCAGGGGGCCCCGAGACCCAGTACTTC. V and J are TRBV10-3 and TRBJ2-5; 8 nucleotides match TRBD1. Trimming took 5 bases from V and 5 from J; bases not matched to a gene: 4. CDR1 ENHRY and CDR2 SYGVKD come from the germline V gene. The CDR3 totals 13 residues.